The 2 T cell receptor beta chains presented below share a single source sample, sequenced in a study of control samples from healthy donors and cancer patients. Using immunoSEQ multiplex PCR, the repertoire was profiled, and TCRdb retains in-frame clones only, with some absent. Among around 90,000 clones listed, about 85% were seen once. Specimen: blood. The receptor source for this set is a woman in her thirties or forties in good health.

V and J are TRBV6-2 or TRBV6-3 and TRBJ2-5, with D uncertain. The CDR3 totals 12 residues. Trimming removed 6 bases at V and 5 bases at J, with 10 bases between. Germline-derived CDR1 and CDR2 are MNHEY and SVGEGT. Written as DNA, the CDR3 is TGTGCCAGCAGCCGTATAGGGGAGACCCAGTACTTC. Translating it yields CASSRIGETQYF.

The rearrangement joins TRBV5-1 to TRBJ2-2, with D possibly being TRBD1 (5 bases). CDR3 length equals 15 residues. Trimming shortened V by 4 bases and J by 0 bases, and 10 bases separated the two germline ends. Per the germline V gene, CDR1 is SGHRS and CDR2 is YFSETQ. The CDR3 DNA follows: TGCGCCAGCAGCCTCAGGGCCTCGAACACCGGGGAGCTGTTTTTT. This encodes CASSLRASNTGELFF.